This T cell receptor (beta chain) appears in the sequencing data of a study of blood T cell repertoires in COVID-19. Trimming took 4 bases from V and 4 from J, leaving 17 bases between them. The V gene's germline CDR1 is SGHVS and CDR2 FQNEAQ. The length of the CDR3 is 16 residues. Study processing details: Researchers report that nucleated cell counts were estimated from reference gene primer amplification. Repertoires were generated with immunoSEQ multiplex PCR, while TCRdb's copy carries only in-frame clones and drops some. The V and J calls and clone size are taken from that table; D and trimming were inferred from the DNA. The data show 140,000 to 150,000 clones, with about nine tenths seen just once and over 9% held by the top ten. Individuals drawn from approximately 26 US areas were about 18 to 100 years old. Participant reports of clinical history set cohort assignment. Before being deemed recovered, Cohort 3 donors had two negative PCRs, clearance, or symptom resolution.

This receptor was identified in a man aged 60-69 years who had recovered from COVID-19. The chain employs TRBV7-8 and TRBJ1-5; D is possibly TRBD1 (5 bases). The sample was PBMCs or T cells enriched from blood (not recorded which). The CDR3 here is CASSSGSTARNQPQHF. The CDR3 region has the DNA TGTGCCAGCAGCTCAGGGTCGACGGCCCGGAATCAGCCCCAGCATTTT.